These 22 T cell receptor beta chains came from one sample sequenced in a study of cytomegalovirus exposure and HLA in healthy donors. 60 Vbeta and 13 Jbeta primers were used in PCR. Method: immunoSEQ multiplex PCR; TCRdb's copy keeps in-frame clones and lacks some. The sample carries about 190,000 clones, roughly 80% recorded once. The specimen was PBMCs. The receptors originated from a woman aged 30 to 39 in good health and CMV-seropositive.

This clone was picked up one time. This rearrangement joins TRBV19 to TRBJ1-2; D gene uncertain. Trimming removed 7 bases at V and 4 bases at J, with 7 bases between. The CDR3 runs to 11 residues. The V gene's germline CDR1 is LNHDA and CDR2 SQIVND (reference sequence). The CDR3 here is CASIVVYGYTF. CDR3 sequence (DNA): TGTGCCAGTATTGTCGTCTATGGCTACACCTTC.

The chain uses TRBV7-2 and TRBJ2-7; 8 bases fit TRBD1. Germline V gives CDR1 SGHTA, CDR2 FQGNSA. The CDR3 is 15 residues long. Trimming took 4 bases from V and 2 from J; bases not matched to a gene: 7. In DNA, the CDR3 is TGTGCCAGCAGCTATAGTCCGGGACAGGCCTACGAGCAGTACTTC. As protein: CASSYSPGQAYEQYF.

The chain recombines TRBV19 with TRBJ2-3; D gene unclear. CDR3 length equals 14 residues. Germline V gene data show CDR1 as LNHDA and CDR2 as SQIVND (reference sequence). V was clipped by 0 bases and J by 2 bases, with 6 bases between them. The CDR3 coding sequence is TGTGCCAGTAGTATAGAGGCATTCACAGATACGCAGTATTTT. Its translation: CASSIEAFTDTQYF.

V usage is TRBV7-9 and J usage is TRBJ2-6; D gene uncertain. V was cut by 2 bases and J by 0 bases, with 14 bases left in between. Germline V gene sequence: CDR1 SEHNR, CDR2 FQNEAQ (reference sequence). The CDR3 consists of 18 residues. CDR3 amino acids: CASSLTSGPHSGANVLTF. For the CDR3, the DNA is TGTGCCAGCAGCTTAACGTCAGGTCCGCACTCTGGGGCCAACGTCCTGACTTTC.

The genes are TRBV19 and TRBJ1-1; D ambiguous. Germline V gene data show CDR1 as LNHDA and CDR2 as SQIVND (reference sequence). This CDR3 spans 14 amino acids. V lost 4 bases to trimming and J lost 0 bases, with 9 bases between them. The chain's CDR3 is CASSSPGLNTEAFF. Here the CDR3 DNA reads TGTGCCAGTAGTAGTCCGGGTTTGAACACTGAAGCTTTCTTT.

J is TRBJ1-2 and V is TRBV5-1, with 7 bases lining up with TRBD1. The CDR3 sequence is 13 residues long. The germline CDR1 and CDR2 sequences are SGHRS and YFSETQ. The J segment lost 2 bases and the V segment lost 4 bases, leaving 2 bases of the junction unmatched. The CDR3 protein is CASSETGNYGYTF. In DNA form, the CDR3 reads TGCGCCAGCAGCGAGACAGGGAACTATGGCTACACCTTC.

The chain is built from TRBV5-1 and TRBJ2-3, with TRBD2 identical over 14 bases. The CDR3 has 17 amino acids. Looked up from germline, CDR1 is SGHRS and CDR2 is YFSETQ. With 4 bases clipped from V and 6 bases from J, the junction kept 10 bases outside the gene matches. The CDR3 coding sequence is TGCGCCAGCAGCCCAGGACTAGCGGGAGGCCGTCGGGATACGCAGTATTTT. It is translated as CASSPGLAGGRRDTQYF.

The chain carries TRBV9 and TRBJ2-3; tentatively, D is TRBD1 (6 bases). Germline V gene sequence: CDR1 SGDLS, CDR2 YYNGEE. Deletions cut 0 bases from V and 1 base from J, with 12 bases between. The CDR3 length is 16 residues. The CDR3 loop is CASSVDGGPGTDTQYF. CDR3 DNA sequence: TGTGCCAGCAGCGTAGATGGGGGCCCTGGCACAGATACGCAGTATTTT.

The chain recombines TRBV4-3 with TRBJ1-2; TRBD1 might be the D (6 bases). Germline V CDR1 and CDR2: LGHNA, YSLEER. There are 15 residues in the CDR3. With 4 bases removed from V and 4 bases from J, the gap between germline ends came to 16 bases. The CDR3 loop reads CASSPGRGGAYGYTF. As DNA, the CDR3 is TGCGCCAGCAGCCCCGGGCGGGGGGGCGCCTATGGCTACACCTTC.

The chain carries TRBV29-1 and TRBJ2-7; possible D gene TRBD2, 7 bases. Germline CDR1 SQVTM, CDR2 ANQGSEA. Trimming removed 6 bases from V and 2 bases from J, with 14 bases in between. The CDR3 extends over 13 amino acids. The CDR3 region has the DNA TGCAGCGTCCATAGGGGGGGGACCTACGAGCAGTACTTC. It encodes CSVHRGGTYEQYF.

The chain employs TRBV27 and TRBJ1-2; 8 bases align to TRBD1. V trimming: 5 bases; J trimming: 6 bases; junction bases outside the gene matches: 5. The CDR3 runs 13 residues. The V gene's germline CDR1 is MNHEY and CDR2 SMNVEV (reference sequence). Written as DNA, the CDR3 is TGTGCCAGCAGTCCCCGGACAGGGAATGGCTACACCTTC. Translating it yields CASSPRTGNGYTF.

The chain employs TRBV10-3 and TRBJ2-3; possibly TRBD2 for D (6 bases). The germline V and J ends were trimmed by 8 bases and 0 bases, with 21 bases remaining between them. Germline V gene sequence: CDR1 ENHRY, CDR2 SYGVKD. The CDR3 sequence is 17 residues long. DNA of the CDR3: TGTGCCATCTCCGCCGGGCTAGCGCTGATTAGCACAGATACGCAGTATTTT. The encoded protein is CAISAGLALISTDTQYF.

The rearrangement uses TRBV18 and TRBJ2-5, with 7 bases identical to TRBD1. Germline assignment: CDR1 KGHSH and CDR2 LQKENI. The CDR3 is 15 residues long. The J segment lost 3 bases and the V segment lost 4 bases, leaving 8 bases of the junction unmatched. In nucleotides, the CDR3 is TGTGCCAGCTCACGACAGGGATTGATCGAAGAGACCCAGTACTTC. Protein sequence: CASSRQGLIEETQYF.

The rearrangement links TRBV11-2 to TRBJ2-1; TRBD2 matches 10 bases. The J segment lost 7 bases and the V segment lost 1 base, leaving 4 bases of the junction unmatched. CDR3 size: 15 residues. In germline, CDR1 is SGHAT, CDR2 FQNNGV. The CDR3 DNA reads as TGTGCCAGCAGCTTAGGGACTAGCGGCCTTAATGAGCAGTTCTTC. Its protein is CASSLGTSGLNEQFF.

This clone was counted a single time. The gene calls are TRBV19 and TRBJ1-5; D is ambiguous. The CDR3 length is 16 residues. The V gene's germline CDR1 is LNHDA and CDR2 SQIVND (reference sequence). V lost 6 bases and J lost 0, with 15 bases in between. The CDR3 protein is CASSNEAGVSNQPQHF. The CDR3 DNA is TGTGCCAGTAGCAACGAGGCGGGAGTTAGCAATCAGCCCCAGCATTTT.

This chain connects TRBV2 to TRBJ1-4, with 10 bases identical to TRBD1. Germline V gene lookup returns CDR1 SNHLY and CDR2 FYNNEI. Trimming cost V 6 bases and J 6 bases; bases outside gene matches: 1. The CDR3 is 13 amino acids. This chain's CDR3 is CASRGQGYEKLFF. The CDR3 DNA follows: TGTGCCAGCAGGGGACAGGGGTATGAAAAACTGTTTTTT.

CDR3: CASTPQGADTQYF. The CDR3 nucleotides read TGTGCCAGTACCCCACAGGGGGCAGATACGCAGTATTTT. V gene TRBV19 combines with J gene TRBJ2-3; 8 bases map to TRBD1. CDR3 length equals 13 residues. V lost 7 bases and J lost 4; bases outside the gene matches: 4. Germline V lookup: CDR1 LNHDA, CDR2 SQIVND (reference sequence). Complete variable domain (other parts from reference TRBV19 and TRBJ2-3): DGGITQSPKYLFRKEGQNVTLSCEQNLNHDAMYWYRQDPGQGLRLIYYSQIVNDFQKGDIAEGYSVSREKKESFPLTVTSAQKNPTAFYLCASTPQGADTQYFGPGTRLTVL.

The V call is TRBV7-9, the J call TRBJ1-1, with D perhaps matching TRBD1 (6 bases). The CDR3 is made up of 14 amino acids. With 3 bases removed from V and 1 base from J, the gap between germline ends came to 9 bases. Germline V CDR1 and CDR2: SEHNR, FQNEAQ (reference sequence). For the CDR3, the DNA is TGTGCCAGCAGCTTGCGGACAGAGAACACTGAAGCTTTCTTT. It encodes CASSLRTENTEAFF.

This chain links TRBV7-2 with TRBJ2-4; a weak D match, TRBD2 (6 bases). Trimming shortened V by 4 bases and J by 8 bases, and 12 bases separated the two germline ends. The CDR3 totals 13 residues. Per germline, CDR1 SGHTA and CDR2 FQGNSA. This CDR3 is CASSSRDLDIQYF. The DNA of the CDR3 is TGTGCCAGCAGCTCCCGGGACTTGGACATTCAGTACTTC. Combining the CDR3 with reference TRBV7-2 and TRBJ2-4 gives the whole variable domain GAGVSQSPSNKVTEKGKDVELRCDPISGHTALYWYRQSLGQGLEFLIYFQGNSAPDKSGLPSDRFSAERTGGSVSTLTIQRTQQEDSAVYLCASSSRDLDIQYFGAGTRLSVL.

The CDR3 DNA is TGTGCCAGCAGCTCCGTAGCGGGAGAAACCGGGGAGCTGTTTTTT. This translates into CASSSVAGETGELFF. This chain joins TRBV5-4 and TRBJ2-2, with 9 bases matching TRBD2. Germline V CDR1 and CDR2: SGHNT, YYREEE (reference sequence). This CDR3 has 15 residues. V trimming: 3 bases; J trimming: 5 bases; junction bases outside the gene matches: 5.

CDR3 residues: CASSFTPRGSYEQYF. In DNA form, the CDR3 reads TGTGCCAGCAGCTTTACCCCCAGAGGGAGCTACGAGCAGTACTTC. The chain carries TRBV7-8 and TRBJ2-7, with D possibly matching TRBD2 (5 bases). V was shortened by 3 bases and J by 3 bases, with 15 bases between the two germline ends. Germline V gives CDR1 SGHVS, CDR2 FQNEAQ. The CDR3 is made up of 15 amino acids.

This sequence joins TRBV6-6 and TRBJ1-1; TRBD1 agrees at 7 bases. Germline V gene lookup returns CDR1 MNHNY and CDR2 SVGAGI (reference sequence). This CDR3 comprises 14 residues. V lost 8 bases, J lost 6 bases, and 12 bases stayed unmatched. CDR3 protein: CASRRQGWSAEAFF. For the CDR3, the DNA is TGTGCCAGCCGTCGACAGGGATGGTCCGCTGAAGCTTTCTTT.